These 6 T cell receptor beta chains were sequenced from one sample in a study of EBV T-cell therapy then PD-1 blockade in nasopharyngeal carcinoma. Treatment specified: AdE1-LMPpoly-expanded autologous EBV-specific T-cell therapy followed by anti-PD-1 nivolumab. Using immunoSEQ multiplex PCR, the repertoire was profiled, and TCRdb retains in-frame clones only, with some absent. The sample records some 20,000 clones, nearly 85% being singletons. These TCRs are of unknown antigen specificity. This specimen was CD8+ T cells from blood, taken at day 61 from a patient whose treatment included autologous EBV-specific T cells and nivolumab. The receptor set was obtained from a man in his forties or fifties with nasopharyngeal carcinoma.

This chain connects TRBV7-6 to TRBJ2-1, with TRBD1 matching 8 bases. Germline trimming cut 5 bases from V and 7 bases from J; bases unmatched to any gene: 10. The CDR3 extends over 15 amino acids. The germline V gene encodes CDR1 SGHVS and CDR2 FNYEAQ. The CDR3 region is CASSQLRGPRNEQFF. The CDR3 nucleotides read TGTGCCAGCAGCCAACTCAGGGGGCCGCGGAATGAGCAGTTCTTC.

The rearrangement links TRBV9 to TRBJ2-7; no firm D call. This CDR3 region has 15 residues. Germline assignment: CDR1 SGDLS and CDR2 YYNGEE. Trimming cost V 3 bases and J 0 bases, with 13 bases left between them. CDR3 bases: TGTGCCAGCAGCGCTACGGACCAGCTCTCCTACGAGCAGTACTTC. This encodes CASSATDQLSYEQYF.

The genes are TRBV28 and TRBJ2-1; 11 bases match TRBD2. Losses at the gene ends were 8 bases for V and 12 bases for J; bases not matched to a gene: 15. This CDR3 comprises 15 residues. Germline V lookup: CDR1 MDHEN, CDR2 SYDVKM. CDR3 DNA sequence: TGTGCCAGCCGACATGGGACTAGCGGTTTTGAGCGGCAGTTCTTC. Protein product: CASRHGTSGFERQFF.

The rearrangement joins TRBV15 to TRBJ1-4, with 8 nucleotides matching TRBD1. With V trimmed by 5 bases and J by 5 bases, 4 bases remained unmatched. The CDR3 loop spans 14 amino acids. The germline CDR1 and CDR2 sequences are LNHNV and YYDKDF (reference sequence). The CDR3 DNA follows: TGTGCCACCAGCGAGTGGACAGGGAATGAAAAACTGTTTTTT. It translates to CATSEWTGNEKLFF.

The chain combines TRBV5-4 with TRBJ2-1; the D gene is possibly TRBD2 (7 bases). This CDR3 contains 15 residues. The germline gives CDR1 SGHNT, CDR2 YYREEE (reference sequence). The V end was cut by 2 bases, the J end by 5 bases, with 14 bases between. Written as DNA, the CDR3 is TGTGCCAGCAGCTTTGGGGGGGGCGAAAACAATGAGCAGTTCTTC. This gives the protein CASSFGGGENNEQFF.

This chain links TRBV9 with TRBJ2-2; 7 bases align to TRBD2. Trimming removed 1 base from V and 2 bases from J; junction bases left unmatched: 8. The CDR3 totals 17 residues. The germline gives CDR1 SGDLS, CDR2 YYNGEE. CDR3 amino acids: CASSVMAAGPNTGELFF. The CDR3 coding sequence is TGTGCCAGCAGCGTAATGGCAGCGGGACCTAACACCGGGGAGCTGTTTTTT.